This TCR beta chain came from a study of T cells in Graves' hyperthyroidism and ophthalmopathy. On this clonotype: Here the CDR3 omits its conserved ending phenylalanine or tryptophan, so a read error is the likely source.

The V gene lost 1 base and the J gene lost 4 bases, with 11 bases spanning the gap. The CDR3 loop spans 15 amino acids. Using RNA transcripts as the source, TCR beta CDR3 regions were amplified. A set of HTBI primers served as the primers for a first-round RT-PCR of the TCR CDR3. A single record per CDR3 protein comes from TCRdb applying MiXCR to the multiplex PCR reads. This repertoire shows roughly 570,000 distinct CDR3 sequences, 15% to 19% found once; its top ten account for under 8%. This sequence originates from a woman between 25 and 40 years old with Graves' hyperthyroidism. The source material was blood. V is TRBV12-3 or TRBV12-4 and J is TRBJ1-5; D is unclear. Written as DNA, the CDR3 is TGTGCCAGCAGTTTAGGGGGTGGCGGAAATCAGCCCCAGCATCTT. Its translation is CASSLGGGGNQPQHL.